This record concerns one T cell receptor beta chain sequence. Its antigen is as yet unknown. This entry comes from a study of blood T cells in healthy people across ages. General observations from the study: The CMV status of each donor remained undetermined, and this could have confounded shifts in expanded clonotypes.

Trimming took 4 bases from V and 6 from J; bases not matched to a gene: 12. In germline, CDR1 is SGHTA, CDR2 FQGNSA. The CDR3 extends over 16 amino acids. A second PCR of 7 to 11 cycles used a sample-barcoded 5' primer and a J-beta primer mix. TCRdb re-called the 5' RACE reads through MiXCR, storing one row per CDR3 protein. Counted here are about 670,000 distinct CDR3 sequences, over 40% occurring once; the ten biggest clones make up about 30%. This receptor was obtained from a man older than 75 in good health. The specimen was blood. The V call is TRBV7-2, the J call TRBJ1-1, with 9 bases identical to TRBD1. CDR3 in amino acids: CASSYRQPGQGSEAFF. In DNA form, the CDR3 reads TGTGCCAGCAGCTACCGGCAACCGGGACAGGGTTCTGAAGCTTTCTTT.